This T cell receptor beta chain appears in the sequencing data of a study of OX40 agonist ivuxolimab in advanced cancers. In terms of the full investigation: The costimulatory receptor OX40 (CD134) was targeted by ivuxolimab, a fully human IgG2 agonistic monoclonal antibody. Intravenous ivuxolimab was administered to patients every 2 weeks at six dose levels: 0.01, 0.1, 0.3, 1.5, 3 and 10 mg/kg. Of the roughly 51 dose-escalation patients, hepatocellular carcinoma was present in around 20, melanoma in some 15, renal cell carcinoma in 9 and head and neck cancer in 9. A male proportion of around 81% and a mean age of approximately 60 years, ranging from about 20 to 85, were recorded for the dose-escalation cohort. Prior anti-PD-1, anti-PD-L1 or anti-CTLA-4 therapy was permitted, and checkpoint inhibitors had been received by about 36% of dose-escalation patients. Partial responses occurred in three dose-escalation patients, of whom one had hepatocellular carcinoma and two had cutaneous melanoma. The purpose of peripheral TCRbeta sequencing was to test whether ivuxolimab changed TCR sequence diversity and led to clonal T-cell expansion. The monotherapy dose-escalation portion (N ≈ 52 patients) of the phase I ivuxolimab trial is reported in the paper.

As to this clone: No cognate antigen has been identified for it. Nothing much larger sits one base from this clone, and base qualities are not available.

For sequencing of the TCRbeta CDR3 region, genomic DNA was extracted from the sorted cells. The immunoSEQ Assay was used to sequence the TCRbeta CDR3 regions. This is the immuneACCESS table as TCRdb keeps it, with only in-frame sequences that have V and J called. A part of the clones is gone; compared with another copy, unresolved V genes explain less than half, and the rest is unexplained. The table for this sample lists approximately 54,000 clones; 65% to 85% of them were counted only once. Of the sample, roughly 3% falls within the top ten clones. Overall study outcomes, separate from this receptor: At doses of 0.1 to 3.0 mg/kg, clonal expansion of both CD4+ and CD8+ blood T cells was observed from baseline to week 6. Antigen specificity was not determined for the clonally expanded peripheral T cells. Low levels of normalized T-cell clonal expansion were also seen in some patients who did not respond. In the 0.1-3.0 mg/kg groups, partial responders were among the patients with the lowest normalized peripheral clonal expansion, particularly in CD8+ T cells. After ivuxolimab, more expanded clones were found on average in CD8+ T cells than in CD4+ T cells.

The trial excluded patients who had a history of autoimmune disease or who were on systemic immunosuppression. Peripheral blood for TCR sequencing was collected from all dose cohorts at baseline, on cycle 4 day 1, and on cycle 7 day 1. Samples came from an open-label, multicenter, first-in-human phase I dose-escalation trial of ivuxolimab. Adults with locally advanced or metastatic melanoma, renal cell carcinoma, hepatocellular carcinoma or head and neck squamous cell carcinoma were enrolled in the trial. CD4+ and CD8+ T cells were sorted separately from peripheral blood before TCR sequencing. V was cut back by 2 bases and J by 9 bases, leaving a gap of 14 bases between them. CDR1 SEHNR and CDR2 FQNEAQ are derived from the germline V gene (reference sequence). The cysteine opens and the phenylalanine closes a CDR3 of 15 amino acids. Just the 45-base CDR3 DNA is kept, in frame starting at base 1.

The receptor chain draws on TRBV7-9 and TRBJ1-6, with TRBD1 as a weak D call on 6 bases. The receptor was isolated from an adult with an advanced solid tumor such as melanoma, head and neck, liver or kidney cancer. Specimen: CD4+ or CD8+ T cells sorted from blood, collected in a trial of the OX40 agonist ivuxolimab. The CDR3 corresponds to CASSLIGQGSSPLHF. The DNA sequence is given as TGTGCCAGCAGCTTAATTGGGCAGGGGAGTTCACCCCTCCACTTT. Full variable domain (CDR3 extended with the reference TRBV7-9 and TRBJ1-6 proteins): DTGVSQNPRHKITKRGQNVTFRCDPISEHNRLYWYRQTLGQGPEFLTYFQNEAQLEKSRLLSDRFSAERPKGSFSTLEIQRTEQGDSAMYLCASSLIGQGSSPLHFGNGTRLTVT.